One sample yielded the 7 T cell receptor beta chains listed below, sequenced in a study of shared clonotypes between healthy human individuals. Data came from immunoSEQ multiplex PCR; TCRdb stores just in-frame clones and leaves some out. The sample lists fewer than 400,000 clones, around two thirds occurring once. Sequencing input: memory CD4+ T cells sorted from blood. This sample's subset: CD45RA-negative fraction. The origin of the receptors is a man younger than 45 in good health.

J is TRBJ1-4 and V is TRBV2; D is undetermined. The CDR3 is 13 amino acids. The V end lost 3 bases, the J end lost 6 bases, and 8 bases lay between the germline ends. CDR1 is SNHLY and CDR2 is FYNNEI in the germline V gene. The CDR3 protein is CASSDSAYEKLFF. The CDR3 nucleotides are TGTGCCAGCAGTGATAGCGCCTATGAAAAACTGTTTTTT. The variable domain in full, completed from reference TRBV2 and TRBJ1-4, reads EPEVTQTPSHQVTQMGQEVILRCVPISNHLYFYWYRQILGQKVEFLVSFYNNEISEKSEIFDDQFSVERPDGSNFTLKIRSTKLEDSAMYFCASSDSAYEKLFFGSGTQLSVL.

V usage is TRBV27 and J usage is TRBJ2-7; the D is unclear. The V end was cut by 5 bases, the J end by 2 bases, with 7 bases between. Germline V lookup: CDR1 MNHEY, CDR2 SMNVEV (reference sequence). The CDR3 is 12 amino acids. The CDR3 DNA sequence: TGTGCCAGCAGTACCGACCCCTACGAGCAGTACTTC. Translating gives CASSTDPYEQYF.

The chain couples TRBV2 to TRBJ2-5; D is unclear. The germline CDR1 and CDR2 sequences are SNHLY and FYNNEI. Trimming took off 4 bases at V and 4 bases at J, with 7 bases between the two ends. This CDR3 has 12 residues. The CDR3 coding sequence is TGTGCCAGCAGTGTTTCAGGAGAGACCCAGTACTTC. Its protein product is CASSVSGETQYF.

The rearrangement uses TRBV27 and TRBJ2-2; D perhaps matches TRBD2 (6 bases). From germline, CDR1 is MNHEY and CDR2 SMNVEV (reference sequence). V lost 2 bases to trimming and J lost 2 bases, with 12 bases between them. The CDR3 consists of 16 residues. This CDR3 is CASSLRRTINTGELFF. In nucleotides, the CDR3 is TGTGCCAGCAGTTTACGTCGGACTATCAACACCGGGGAGCTGTTTTTT.

The rearrangement links TRBV4-3 to TRBJ2-3, with D unclear. The CDR3 extends over 15 amino acids. Trimming cost V 0 bases and J 5 bases, with 12 bases left between them. CDR1 and CDR2 (germline): LGHNA, YSLEER. The CDR3 region is CASSQDRAPGDTQYF. The CDR3 nucleotides are TGCGCCAGCAGCCAAGACCGGGCCCCGGGAGATACGCAGTATTTT.

The V and J genes are TRBV2 and TRBJ1-4; maybe TRBD1 (5 bases). The CDR3 runs to 14 residues. Between the trimmed V and J ends, which lost 2 bases and 7 bases, there was a span of 11 bases. Germline V gene lookup returns CDR1 SNHLY and CDR2 FYNNEI. The chain's CDR3 is CASSEPGTLEKLFF. The DNA of the CDR3 is TGTGCCAGCAGTGAACCTGGGACCCTTGAAAAACTGTTTTTT.

The chain carries TRBV5-6 and TRBJ1-5; D is ambiguous. The germline gives CDR1 SGHDT, CDR2 YYEEEE. The ends were cut back, 4 bases at V and 0 bases at J, with 20 bases in the middle. CDR3 length: 18 amino acids. Here the CDR3 reads CASSLSSHLVFSNQPQHF. CDR3 bases: TGTGCCAGCAGCCTCTCATCGCACTTAGTATTTAGCAATCAGCCCCAGCATTTT.